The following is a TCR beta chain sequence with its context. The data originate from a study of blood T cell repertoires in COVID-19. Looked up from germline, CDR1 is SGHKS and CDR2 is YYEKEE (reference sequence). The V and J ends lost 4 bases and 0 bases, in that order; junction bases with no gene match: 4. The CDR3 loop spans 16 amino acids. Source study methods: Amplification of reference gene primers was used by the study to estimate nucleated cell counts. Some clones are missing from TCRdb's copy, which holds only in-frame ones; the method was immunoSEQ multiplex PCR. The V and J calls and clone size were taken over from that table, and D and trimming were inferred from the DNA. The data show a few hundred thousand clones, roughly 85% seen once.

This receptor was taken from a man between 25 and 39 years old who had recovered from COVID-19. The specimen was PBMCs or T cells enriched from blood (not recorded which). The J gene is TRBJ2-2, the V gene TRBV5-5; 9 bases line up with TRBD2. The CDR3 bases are TGTGCCAGCAGCAGTTTAGCGGGGGCGAACACCGGGGAGCTGTTTTTT. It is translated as CASSSLAGANTGELFF.